This TCR beta chain was profiled in a study of CD8 T cells in Susac syndrome. TCR beta sequencing covered blood CD8+ and CD4+ T cells. Negative isolation yielded CD8+ and CD4+ T cells; FACS enriched TEMRA cells. Reverse transcription used about 0.45 to 1 ug RNA and random hexamers. Multiplex immunoSEQ PCR targeted 54 Vbeta and 13 Jbeta TCR beta segments. One entry per CDR3 protein, called by TCRdb with MiXCR from the immunoSEQ multiplex PCR reads. The data contain nearly 200,000 distinct CDR3 sequences, about 95% of them singletons. Germline V lookup: CDR1 DFQATT, CDR2 SNEGSKA (reference sequence). V lost 3 bases, J lost 5 bases, and 10 bases lay in between. The CDR3 loop spans 12 amino acids.

The sample comprised CD4+ T cells from PBMCs. The genes are TRBV20-1 and TRBJ2-5, with D perhaps matching TRBD1 (6 bases). The sequence came from a human donor with multiple sclerosis. The CDR3 here is CSARTGTETQYF. The DNA for the CDR3 is TGCAGTGCTAGGACAGGCACCGAGACCCAGTACTTC.